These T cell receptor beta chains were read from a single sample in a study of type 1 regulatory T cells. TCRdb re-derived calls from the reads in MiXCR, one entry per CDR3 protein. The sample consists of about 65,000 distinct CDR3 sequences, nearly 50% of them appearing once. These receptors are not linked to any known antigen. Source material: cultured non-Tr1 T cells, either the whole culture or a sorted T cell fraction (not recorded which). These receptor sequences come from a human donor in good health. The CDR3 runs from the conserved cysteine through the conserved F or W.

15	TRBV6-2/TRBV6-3	CASSYDLGASYEQYF
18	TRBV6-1	CASTEGRGDAGSYNEQFF
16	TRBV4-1	CASSPQATRDSKTYTF
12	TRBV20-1	CSASGTDGGYTF
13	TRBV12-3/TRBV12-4	CASGQGAKNIQYF
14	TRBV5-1	CASSLRRAGEEAFF
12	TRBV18	CASSSDSNEQFF
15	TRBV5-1	CASSILPGRSTEAFF
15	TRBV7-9	CASSIRNRGDTEAFF
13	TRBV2	CASSVGSTGELFF
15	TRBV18	CASSPFGGAGQPQHF
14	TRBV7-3	CASSLMANTDTQYF
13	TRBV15	CATSKGLSYEQYF
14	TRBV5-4	CASSIDRSQETQYF
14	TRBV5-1	CASRLDRDRYGYTF
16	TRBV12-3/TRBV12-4	CASSRTGATGANVLTF
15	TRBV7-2	CASSPYSPNTGELFF
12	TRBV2	CASSAASETQYF
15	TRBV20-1	CSARDRGNMNTEAFF
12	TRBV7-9	CASSPQGNTQYF
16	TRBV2	CASNEVPGGVTDTQYF
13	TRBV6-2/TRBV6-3	CASSYGGHQPQHF
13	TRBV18	CASSPTGESPLHF
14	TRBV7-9	CASSLSEAGQPQHF
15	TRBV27	CASSFRDRGRLGYTF
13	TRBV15	CATRYGPNQPQHF
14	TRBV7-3	CASSSSGVTGELFF
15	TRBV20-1	CSARQGAQGNSPLHF
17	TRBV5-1	CASSPTTSGARTDTQYF
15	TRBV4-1	CSSSQQQGGPDTQYF
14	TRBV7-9	CASSFLPPGNEQFF
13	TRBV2	CASTDGDTDTQYF
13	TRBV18	CASSPPGAETQYF
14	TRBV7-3	CASSPGQSNTEAFF
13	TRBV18	CASSQGQRTEAFF
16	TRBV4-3	CASSQEARGGGNTQYF
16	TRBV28	CASRQDVAGGTDTQYF
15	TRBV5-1	CASSLSPSGDGEQYF
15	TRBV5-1	CASSLRTGGDSPLHF
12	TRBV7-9	CASSANTDTQYF